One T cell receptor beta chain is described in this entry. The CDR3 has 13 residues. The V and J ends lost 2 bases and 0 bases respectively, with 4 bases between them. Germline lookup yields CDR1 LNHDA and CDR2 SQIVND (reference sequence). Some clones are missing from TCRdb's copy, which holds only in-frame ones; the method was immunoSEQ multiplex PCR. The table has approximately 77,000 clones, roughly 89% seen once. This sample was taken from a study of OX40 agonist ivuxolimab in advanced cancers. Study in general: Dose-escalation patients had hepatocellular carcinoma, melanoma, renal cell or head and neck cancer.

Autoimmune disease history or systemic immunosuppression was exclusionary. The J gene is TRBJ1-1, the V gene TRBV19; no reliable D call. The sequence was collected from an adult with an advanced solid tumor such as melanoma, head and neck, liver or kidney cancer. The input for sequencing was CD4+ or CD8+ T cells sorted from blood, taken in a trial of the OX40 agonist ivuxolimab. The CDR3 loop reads CASSINVNTEAFF. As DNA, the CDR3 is TGTGCCAGTAGTATAAACGTGAACACTGAAGCTTTCTTT.